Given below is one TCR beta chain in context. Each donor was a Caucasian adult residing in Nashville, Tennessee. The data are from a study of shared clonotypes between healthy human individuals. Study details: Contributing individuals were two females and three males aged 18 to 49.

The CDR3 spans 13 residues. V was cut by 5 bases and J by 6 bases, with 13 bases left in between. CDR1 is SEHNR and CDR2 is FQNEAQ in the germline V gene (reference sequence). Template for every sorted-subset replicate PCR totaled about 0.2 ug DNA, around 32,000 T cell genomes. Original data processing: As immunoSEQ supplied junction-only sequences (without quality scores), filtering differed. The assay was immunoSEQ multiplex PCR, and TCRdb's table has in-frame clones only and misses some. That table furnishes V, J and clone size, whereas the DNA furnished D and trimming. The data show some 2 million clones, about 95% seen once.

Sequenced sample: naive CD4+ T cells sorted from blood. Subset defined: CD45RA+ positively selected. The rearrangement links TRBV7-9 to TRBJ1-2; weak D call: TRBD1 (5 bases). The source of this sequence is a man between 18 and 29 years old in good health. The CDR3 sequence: CASSPTGEHGYTF. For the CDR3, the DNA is TGTGCCAGCAGCCCGACGGGGGAACATGGCTACACCTTC.